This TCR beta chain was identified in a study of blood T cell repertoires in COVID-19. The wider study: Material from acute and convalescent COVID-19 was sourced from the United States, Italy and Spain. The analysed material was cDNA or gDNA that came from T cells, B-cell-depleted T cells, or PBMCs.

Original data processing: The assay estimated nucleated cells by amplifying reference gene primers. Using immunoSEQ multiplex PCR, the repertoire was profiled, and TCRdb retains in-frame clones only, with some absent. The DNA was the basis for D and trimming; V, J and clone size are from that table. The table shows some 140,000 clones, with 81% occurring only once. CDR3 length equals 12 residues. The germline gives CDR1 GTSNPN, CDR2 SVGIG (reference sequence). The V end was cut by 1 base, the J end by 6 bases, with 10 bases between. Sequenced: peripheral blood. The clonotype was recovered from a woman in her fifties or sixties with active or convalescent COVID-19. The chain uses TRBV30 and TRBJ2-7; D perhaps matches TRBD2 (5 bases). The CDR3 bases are TGTGCCTGGAGTGGCGGGTCCGTCGAGCAGTACTTC. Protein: CAWSGGSVEQYF.